The entry below describes one T cell receptor (beta chain). Its antigen remains unknown. The data originate from a study of identifying expanded T cells in peripheral blood. Study-wide points: Approximately two-week clone count variance significantly increased as total template count grew.

Libraries were prepared by immunoSEQ multiplex PCR; TCRdb keeps only in-frame clonotypes and omits some of them. The table has around 91,000 clones, approximately 88% seen once; the top ten hold around 4.1%. Collection occurred without any documented infections or immune events in donors. CDR1 is LGHNA and CDR2 is YSLEER in the germline V gene. The CDR3 has 16 amino acids. V shed 0 bases and J shed 4 bases, with 15 bases lying between them. Material for sequencing was blood. V and J are TRBV4-3 and TRBJ2-5; D may be TRBD2 (6 bases). The TCR was taken from a person between 18 and 75 years old in good health. CDR3 sequence: CASSQDGSVEGETQYF. For the CDR3, the DNA is TGCGCCAGCAGCCAAGATGGGTCAGTGGAGGGAGAGACCCAGTACTTC.